The 17 T cell receptor beta chains below come from one sample, sequenced in a study of control samples from healthy donors and cancer patients. The protocol was immunoSEQ multiplex PCR, while the TCRdb copy is restricted to in-frame clones and leaves out a portion. The table has 150,000 to 200,000 clones, approximately 90% seen once; the top ten hold 0.68%. Sequenced input: blood. These receptors were collected from a woman aged 25 to 39 in good health.

The chain couples TRBV24-1 to TRBJ2-7; the D is unclear. The germline V and J ends were trimmed by 0 bases and 6 bases, with 2 bases remaining between them. Germline V gene sequence: CDR1 KGHDR, CDR2 SFDVKD. The CDR3 contains 11 residues. This CDR3 is CATSDLGEQYF. CDR3 DNA: TGTGCCACCAGTGATTTGGGCGAGCAGTACTTC.

The chain uses TRBV6-2 or TRBV6-3 and TRBJ2-1; 9 bases line up with TRBD2. There are 14 residues in the CDR3. Germline assignment: CDR1 MNHEY and CDR2 SVGEGT. J lost 4 bases, V lost 6 bases, and 4 bases had no gene match. For the CDR3, the DNA is TGTGCCAGCAGCAATAGCGGGAGTTACAATGAGCAGTTCTTC. This sequence encodes CASSNSGSYNEQFF.

The gene calls are TRBV28 and TRBJ1-4; weak D call: TRBD1 (6 bases). This CDR3 region has 14 residues. V lost 5 bases and J lost 4, with 11 bases in between. Per germline, CDR1 MDHEN and CDR2 SYDVKM. DNA of the CDR3: TGTGCCAGCAGTGGGGGACATGGTAATGAAAAACTGTTTTTT. This gives the protein CASSGGHGNEKLFF.

The chain links TRBV6-5 to TRBJ2-5; possibly TRBD1 for D (5 bases). V was pared by 6 bases and J by 3 bases, with 14 bases between. This CDR3 contains 14 residues. Looked up from germline, CDR1 is MNHEY and CDR2 is SVGAGI. CDR3 residues: CASSLWGPEETQYF. In DNA form, the CDR3 reads TGTGCCAGCAGCTTATGGGGCCCCGAAGAGACCCAGTACTTC.

The V and J genes are TRBV28 and TRBJ2-5; 8 bases are a match to TRBD2. J gave up 3 bases and V 6 bases, and 6 bases lay outside the gene matches. Germline V lookup: CDR1 MDHEN, CDR2 SYDVKM. This CDR3 comprises 14 residues. The CDR3 DNA is TGTGCCAGCAGAATAGCGGGGAGGGAAGAGACCCAGTACTTC. Translated: CASRIAGREETQYF.

The V and J genes are TRBV3-1 (or the pseudogene TRBV3-2) and TRBJ2-3; 11 nucleotides agree with TRBD2. V shed 4 bases, J shed 0 bases, and the junction held 9 bases outside the gene matches. This CDR3 comprises 18 residues. Germline CDR1 LGHDT, CDR2 YNNKEL (reference sequence). DNA of the CDR3: TGTGCCAGCAGCCGCGGGACTAGCGGCTCCCTTAGCACAGATACGCAGTATTTT. Amino acids: CASSRGTSGSLSTDTQYF.

The chain couples TRBV7-9 to TRBJ2-7, with D tentatively TRBD1 (6 bases). The CDR3 runs to 12 residues. Germline CDR1 is SEHNR and CDR2 is FQNEAQ (reference sequence). The V and J ends lost 6 bases and 4 bases respectively, with 10 bases between them. In nucleotides, the CDR3 is TGTGCCAGCAGTTCACAGGGTTACGAGCAGTACTTC. This codes for CASSSQGYEQYF.

The chain is built from TRBV23-1 and TRBJ2-7; D call uncertain. TRBV23-1 counts as an open reading frame of uncertain function. V lost 6 bases, J lost 6 bases, and 9 bases lay in between. This CDR3 contains 11 residues. CDR3 DNA sequence: TGCGCCAGCAGGGGCAGGTGCGAGCAGTACTTC. Protein sequence: CASRGRCEQYF.

The J gene is TRBJ2-7, the V gene TRBV25-1; 8 bases are a match to TRBD2. The CDR3 loop spans 14 amino acids. Per germline, CDR1 MGHDK and CDR2 SYGVNS. J gave up 0 bases and V 6 bases, and 4 bases lay outside the gene matches. Written as DNA, the CDR3 is TGTGCCAGCAGAGAAAGCGGGAGCTCCTACGAGCAGTACTTC. This codes for CASRESGSSYEQYF.

V is TRBV27 and J is TRBJ2-3; a weak D match, TRBD1 (6 bases). The CDR3 has 11 amino acids. CDR1 MNHEY and CDR2 SMNVEV come from the germline V gene (reference sequence). The germline V and J ends were trimmed by 3 bases and 13 bases, with 11 bases remaining between them. CDR3 bases: TGTGCCAGCAGTTTGGGGGCTTTGGAGTATTTT. Translation: CASSLGALEYF.

The chain uses TRBV7-2 and TRBJ2-1; D unresolved. Germline CDR1 and CDR2: SGHTA and FQGNSA. Trimming took off 7 bases at V and 2 bases at J, with 15 bases between the two ends. CDR3 size: 15 residues. The CDR3 DNA follows: TGTGCCAGCACCCCAAGGGTAACTACCTACAATGAGCAGTTCTTC. The encoded protein is CASTPRVTTYNEQFF.

The chain combines TRBV28 with TRBJ1-6; 8 bases match TRBD1. CDR3 size: 13 residues. The V gene's germline CDR1 is MDHEN and CDR2 SYDVKM. V was clipped by 7 bases and J by 10 bases; unmatched bases: 6. The CDR3 sequence is CASKTGAGSPLHF. The CDR3 DNA sequence: TGTGCCAGCAAGACAGGGGCGGGGTCACCCCTCCACTTT.

The CDR3 here is CAWSQDRVYGYTF. As DNA, the CDR3 is TGTGCCTGGAGTCAAGACAGGGTATATGGCTACACCTTC. The chain employs TRBV30 and TRBJ1-2, with TRBD1 matching over 7 bases. Losses at the gene ends were 2 bases for V and 5 bases for J; bases not matched to a gene: 5. CDR3 length equals 13 residues. Germline assignment: CDR1 GTSNPN and CDR2 SVGIG (reference sequence).

The chain joins TRBV28 to TRBJ1-1, with a possible D match to TRBD1 (5 bases). The CDR3 covers 13 residues. The germline V and J ends were trimmed by 4 bases and 8 bases, with 14 bases remaining between them. From germline, CDR1 is MDHEN and CDR2 SYDVKM. This chain's CDR3 is CASSWGLGKEAFF. CDR3 nucleotide sequence: TGTGCCAGCAGTTGGGGACTGGGGAAAGAAGCTTTCTTT.

This chain joins TRBV4-2 and TRBJ1-4; TRBD1 matches 7 bases. This CDR3 comprises 14 residues. The germline gives CDR1 LGHNA, CDR2 YNFKEQ. V shed 4 bases and J 6 bases; nucleotides not matched to a gene: 5. The CDR3 DNA reads TGTGCCAGCAGCCCCCGTCAGGGGGATGAAAAACTGTTTTTT. Translated: CASSPRQGDEKLFF.

The chain uses TRBV29-1 and TRBJ2-3; 11 bases map to TRBD2. Germline V gene lookup returns CDR1 SQVTM and CDR2 ANQGSEA. J was trimmed by 0 bases and V by 7 bases; bases with no gene match: 3. CDR3 size: 14 residues. The CDR3 protein is CSAGLAGSTDTQYF. CDR3 nucleotide sequence: TGCAGCGCCGGACTAGCGGGTAGCACAGATACGCAGTATTTT.

This chain uses TRBV4-3 with TRBJ2-5; the D gene is possibly TRBD2 (6 bases). Looked up from germline, CDR1 is LGHNA and CDR2 is YSLEER. This CDR3 is built from 15 residues. Trimming pared 0 bases from V and 0 bases from J, leaving 8 bases between. The CDR3 DNA is TGCGCCAGCAGCCAAGATGCTAGCGACCAAGAGACCCAGTACTTC. Translating gives CASSQDASDQETQYF.